Presented here are 26 T cell receptor beta chains from one specimen sequenced in a study of shared clonotypes between healthy human individuals. TCRdb's copy holds only in-frame clones and misses some; the assay was immunoSEQ multiplex PCR. Of 950,000 to 1,300,000 clones detected, about 77% appear once; the ten largest clones hold roughly 1.5%. Sequencing was performed on memory CD4+ T cells sorted from blood. The subset was: CD45RA-negative fraction. All receptors derive from a man younger than 35 in good health.

The J gene is TRBJ1-2, the V gene TRBV15; D gene unclear. The V end was cut by 0 bases, the J end by 2 bases, with 7 bases between. CDR3 length: 14 residues. Germline V gene lookup returns CDR1 LNHNV and CDR2 YYDKDF (reference sequence). The CDR3, as DNA: TGTGCCACCAGCAGAGATAGAGTCAACTATGGCTACACCTTC. Its translation: CATSRDRVNYGYTF.

This clone was seen at least ten times. At the DNA level, this CDR3 is encoded by other sequences in the same sample as well. The chain recombines TRBV6-4 with TRBJ1-6; no clear D. V gave up 8 bases and J gave up 8 bases, with 13 bases separating them. This CDR3 region has 13 residues. Per the germline V gene, CDR1 is MRHNA and CDR2 is SNTAGT. CDR3 bases: TGTGCCAGCTCCCGGGAGGGATATTCACCCCTCCACTTT. This translates into CASSREGYSPLHF.

This clone has only a few counts. This chain links TRBV6-6 with TRBJ1-2; 7 nucleotides align to TRBD1. The CDR3 sequence is 13 residues long. The germline V gene encodes CDR1 MNHNY and CDR2 SVGAGI (reference sequence). Trimming cost V 4 bases and J 4 bases; bases outside gene matches: 3. CDR3 in amino acids: CASSSTGFYGYTF. As DNA, the CDR3 is TGTGCCAGCAGTTCGACAGGGTTCTATGGCTACACCTTC.

The chain combines TRBV19 with TRBJ1-6; a weak D match, TRBD1 (5 bases). V was shortened by 10 bases and J by 7 bases, with 17 bases between the two germline ends. In germline, CDR1 is LNHDA, CDR2 SQIVND (reference sequence). The CDR3 consists of 14 residues. This CDR3 is CATAQGMRNSPLHF. The CDR3 region has the DNA TGTGCCACCGCCCAGGGAATGAGGAATTCACCCCTCCACTTT.

The rearrangement joins TRBV4-1 to TRBJ2-1; 7 bases map to TRBD1. CDR1 is MGHRA, CDR2 YSYEKL, per germline. This CDR3 contains 17 residues. Trimming removed 3 bases from V and 2 bases from J; junction bases left unmatched: 10. This CDR3 reads CASSQGQLESPYNEQFF. CDR3 DNA sequence: TGCGCCAGCAGCCAGGGACAGCTCGAGTCCCCCTACAATGAGCAGTTCTTC.

This chain connects TRBV10-1 to TRBJ2-2; D may be TRBD1 (5 bases). With 2 bases removed from V and 3 bases from J, the gap between germline ends came to 7 bases. CDR3 length: 14 residues. Germline V gene data show CDR1 as WNHNN and CDR2 as SYGVQD (reference sequence). This CDR3 reads CASSEAGYTGELFF. In nucleotides, the CDR3 is TGCGCCAGCAGTGAGGCAGGGTACACCGGGGAGCTGTTTTTT.

The chain couples TRBV18 to TRBJ2-3, with D tentatively TRBD1 or TRBD2 (5 bases each). The CDR3 covers 13 residues. Germline CDR1 and CDR2: KGHSH and LQKENI. Trimming took off 11 bases at V and 3 bases at J, with 15 bases between the two ends. CDR3 sequence: CAVTGTGTDTQYF. As DNA, the CDR3 is TGTGCCGTAACCGGGACGGGGACAGATACGCAGTATTTT.

V is TRBV7-2 and J is TRBJ2-3; tentatively, D is TRBD2 (5 bases). Trimming left V 1 base short and J 5 bases short, with 10 bases between. This CDR3 contains 14 residues. Germline loops: CDR1 SGHTA, CDR2 FQGNSA. The CDR3 region is CASSLGLARDTQYF. The CDR3 DNA reads as TGTGCCAGCAGCTTAGGGCTAGCCAGAGATACGCAGTATTTT.

The V gene is TRBV28, the J gene TRBJ2-3, with 10 positions matching TRBD2. The CDR3 has 17 amino acids. Losses at the gene ends were 5 bases for V and 4 bases for J; bases not matched to a gene: 12. Germline CDR1 reads MDHEN; CDR2 reads SYDVKM. CDR3 in amino acids: CASSTPRSGGAADTQYF. The CDR3 region has the DNA TGTGCCAGCAGTACCCCAAGGAGCGGGGGGGCCGCAGATACGCAGTATTTT.

This chain links TRBV7-6 with TRBJ2-7, with a possible D match to TRBD1 (6 bases). This CDR3 comprises 15 residues. Deletions cut 4 bases from V and 1 base from J, with 14 bases between. The germline gives CDR1 SGHVS, CDR2 FNYEAQ. Here the CDR3 reads CASSSIRDISYEQYF. The CDR3 DNA reads as TGTGCCAGCAGCTCAATCCGGGACATTTCCTACGAGCAGTACTTC. Supplemented by reference TRBV7-6 and TRBJ2-7, the full variable domain reads GAGVSQSPRYKVTKRGQDVALRCDPISGHVSLYWYRQALGQGPEFLTYFNYEAQQDKSGLPNDRFSAERPEGSISTLTIQRTEQRDSAMYRCASSSIRDISYEQYFGPGTRLTVT.

A note on this clone: Different DNA sequences within this sample yield the same CDR3. This sequence joins TRBV10-3 and TRBJ1-3; 7 nucleotides line up with TRBD1. The CDR3 contains 15 residues. Germline loops: CDR1 ENHRY, CDR2 SYGVKD. Germline trimming cut 5 bases from V and 0 bases from J; bases unmatched to any gene: 4. As DNA, the CDR3 is TGTGCCATCAGTCCACAGGGGAGCTCTGGAAACACCATATATTTT. Translated: CAISPQGSSGNTIYF.

This chain connects TRBV27 to TRBJ2-1, with D possibly matching TRBD2 (5 bases). The CDR3 sequence is 12 residues long. The germline V gene encodes CDR1 MNHEY and CDR2 SMNVEV (reference sequence). CDR3 loop: CVSGYNYNEQFF. Here the CDR3 DNA reads TGTGTAAGCGGTTATAACTACAATGAGCAGTTCTTC.

The chain has TRBV2 and TRBJ2-5, with D uncertain. Trimming pared 5 bases from V and 4 bases from J, leaving 5 bases between. This CDR3 comprises 11 residues. Germline V gene sequence: CDR1 SNHLY, CDR2 FYNNEI. The CDR3 is CASSLLETQYF. Written as DNA, the CDR3 is TGTGCCAGCAGTTTATTAGAGACCCAGTACTTC.

V gene TRBV10-3 combines with J gene TRBJ2-7; D unclear. CDR3 size: 13 residues. V dropped 4 bases and J dropped 2 bases, with 9 bases sitting between them. The germline V gene encodes CDR1 ENHRY and CDR2 SYGVKD. The CDR3 spells CAISVRGPYEQYF. The CDR3 coding sequence is TGTGCCATCAGTGTTCGCGGCCCCTACGAGCAGTACTTC.

This chain uses TRBV6-5 with TRBJ1-1; no clear D gene. The CDR3 consists of 13 residues. Germline values: CDR1 MNHEY, CDR2 SVGAGI. Trimming took off 6 bases at V and 1 base at J, with 9 bases between the two ends. CDR3 coding DNA: TGTGCCAGCAGAAACGAGGGGAACACTGAAGCTTTCTTT. This gives the protein CASRNEGNTEAFF.

The gene calls are TRBV11-2 and TRBJ1-3; TRBD1 is a possible D gene (5 bases). CDR1 and CDR2 (germline): SGHAT, FQNNGV. This CDR3 is 17 amino acids long. V was shortened by 5 bases and J by 7 bases, with 24 bases between the two germline ends. The chain's CDR3 is CASSQNFGGIGRNTIYF. CDR3 DNA: TGTGCCAGCAGCCAAAACTTCGGGGGTATTGGCAGGAACACCATATATTTT. Complete variable domain (other parts from reference TRBV11-2 and TRBJ1-3): EAGVAQSPRYKIIEKRQSVAFWCNPISGHATLYWYQQILGQGPKLLIQFQNNGVVDDSQLPKDRFSAERLKGVDSTLKIQPAKLEDSAVYLCASSQNFGGIGRNTIYFGEGSWLTVV.

The genes are TRBV30 and TRBJ1-2; D is unresolved. CDR3 length equals 12 residues. Trimming left V 0 bases short and J 6 bases short, with 8 bases between. Germline assignment: CDR1 GTSNPN and CDR2 SVGIG (reference sequence). CDR3 in DNA: TGTGCCTGGAGTGTTAACACCAATGGCTACACCTTC. Encoded protein: CAWSVNTNGYTF.

The chain joins TRBV29-1 to TRBJ2-4; no reliable D call. V was cut by 3 bases and J by 3 bases, with 15 bases left in between. Germline lookup yields CDR1 SQVTM and CDR2 ANQGSEA. The length of the CDR3 is 15 residues. The CDR3 coding sequence is TGCAGCGTTGACGGCGACACCTTTGACAAAAACATTCAGTACTTC. Encoded protein: CSVDGDTFDKNIQYF.

The chain employs TRBV2 and TRBJ1-1; D is undetermined. The V end was cut by 5 bases, the J end by 6 bases, with 7 bases between. Germline V lookup: CDR1 SNHLY, CDR2 FYNNEI. The length of the CDR3 is 11 residues. The CDR3 DNA reads TGTGCCAGCAGTCCCTTGGCTGAAGCTTTCTTT. It codes for CASSPLAEAFF.

In DNA, the CDR3 is TGTGCCAGCAGTTTGCCACAGGAGAACACTGAAGCTTTCTTT. This encodes CASSLPQENTEAFF. The J gene is TRBJ1-1, the V gene TRBV28, with D tentatively TRBD1 (5 bases). CDR3 length equals 14 residues. V dropped 3 bases and J dropped 1 base, with 9 bases sitting between them. In germline, CDR1 is MDHEN, CDR2 SYDVKM.

The V call is TRBV5-1, the J call TRBJ1-1; TRBD1 might be the D (5 bases). The germline gives CDR1 SGHRS, CDR2 YFSETQ. The CDR3 has 13 amino acids. V was cut by 6 bases and J by 0 bases, with 9 bases left in between. The CDR3 region has the DNA TGCGCCAGCAAACGGGGCATGAACACTGAAGCTTTCTTT. Translation gives CASKRGMNTEAFF. The whole variable domain, remainder taken from reference TRBV5-1 and TRBJ1-1, is KAGVTQTPRYLIKTRGQQVTLSCSPISGHRSVSWYQQTPGQGLQFLFEYFSETQRNKGNFPGRFSGRQFSNSRSEMNVSTLELGDSALYLCASKRGMNTEAFFGQGTRLTVV.

The V and J genes are TRBV5-1 and TRBJ1-1; 10 bases map to TRBD1. Per germline, CDR1 SGHRS and CDR2 YFSETQ. The CDR3 loop spans 17 amino acids. Trimming at V came to 3 bases and at J to 4 bases, leaving 12 bases not matched to a gene. This chain's CDR3 is CASSSTTGGPMGTEAFF. The CDR3 DNA reads TGCGCCAGCAGCTCCACGACAGGGGGCCCTATGGGCACTGAAGCTTTCTTT.

The gene calls are TRBV29-1 and TRBJ2-7; maybe TRBD2 (5 bases). V was pared by 4 bases and J by 2 bases, with 12 bases between. Germline CDR1 reads SQVTM; CDR2 reads ANQGSEA. This CDR3 has 13 residues. For the CDR3, the DNA is TGCAGCGTTGTTAGCGACGGGCCCTACGAGCAGTACTTC. Amino acids: CSVVSDGPYEQYF.

This clone was observed a few times. The chain uses TRBV4-3 and TRBJ1-3; unclear D gene. The CDR3 covers 15 residues. The V gene lost 0 bases and the J gene lost 1 base, with 7 bases spanning the gap. In germline, CDR1 is LGHNA, CDR2 YSLEER. The CDR3 region is CASSQEAQSGNTIYF. DNA of the CDR3: TGCGCCAGCAGCCAAGAAGCCCAGTCTGGAAACACCATATATTTT.

The chain has TRBV6-5 and TRBJ2-3; TRBD1 is a possible D gene (5 bases). Germline V lookup: CDR1 MNHEY, CDR2 SVGAGI. Trimming left V 5 bases short and J 1 base short, with 10 bases between. There are 14 residues in the CDR3. The CDR3 bases are TGTGCCAGCAGTCCAGGGTGGGGCACAGATACGCAGTATTTT. As protein: CASSPGWGTDTQYF.

The chain is built from TRBV18 and TRBJ2-5, with 7 bases lining up with TRBD1. The CDR3 length is 15 residues. Unmatched junction bases numbered 1, after V lost 0 bases and J lost 0 bases. Germline CDR1 is KGHSH and CDR2 is LQKENI. The CDR3: CASSPPGQYQETQYF. DNA of the CDR3: TGTGCCAGCTCACCACCGGGACAGTACCAAGAGACCCAGTACTTC.